These 13 T cell receptor beta chains were sequenced from one sample in a study of T cell changes during pregnancy in multiple sclerosis. Data came from immunoSEQ multiplex PCR; TCRdb stores just in-frame clones and leaves some out. The profile shows 40,000 to 55,000 clones, 85% to 90% of them singletons. The material was peripheral blood, obtained in the first trimester of pregnancy. The receptor source for this set is a female donor in good health, enrolled as a control in a pregnancy study.

Here the CDR3 DNA reads TGTGCCAGCAGCTTGGGACAGGCCACAGATACGCAGTATTTT. It specifies CASSLGQATDTQYF. This chain uses TRBV7-6 with TRBJ2-3; the match to TRBD1 covers 8 bases. Unmatched junction bases numbered 1, after V lost 3 bases and J lost 2 bases. The CDR3 totals 14 residues. Germline V lookup: CDR1 SGHVS, CDR2 FNYEAQ.

The rearrangement uses TRBV28 and TRBJ2-7; 8 bases line up with TRBD2. In germline, CDR1 is MDHEN, CDR2 SYDVKM. V lost 3 bases to trimming and J lost 2 bases; unmatched junction nucleotides: 6. The CDR3 loop spans 15 amino acids. CDR3: CASSFQAGAAYEQYF. In nucleotides, the CDR3 is TGTGCCAGCAGTTTCCAAGCGGGGGCGGCCTACGAGCAGTACTTC.

V usage is TRBV9 and J usage is TRBJ2-5, with 14 positions matching TRBD2. Germline trimming cut 1 base from V and 5 bases from J; bases unmatched to any gene: 7. This CDR3 has 17 amino acids. CDR1 and CDR2 (germline): SGDLS, YYNGEE. CDR3 residues: CASSVRLAGGPAETQYF. The CDR3 DNA reads TGTGCCAGCAGCGTAAGACTAGCGGGAGGGCCCGCGGAGACCCAGTACTTC.

The sample holds a few counts of this clone. V gene TRBV19 combines with J gene TRBJ2-7; a possible D gene is TRBD1 (5 bases). The germline V and J ends were trimmed by 0 bases and 6 bases, with 18 bases remaining between them. CDR1 is LNHDA and CDR2 is SQIVND in the germline V gene (reference sequence). This CDR3 spans 16 amino acids. CDR3 nucleotide sequence: TGTGCCAGTAGTATAGATTCTTACGTCAAGGGGTTCGAGCAGTACTTC. This gives the protein CASSIDSYVKGFEQYF.

The chain carries TRBV7-3 and TRBJ2-1, with a weak D call TRBD2 (5 bases). The V and J ends lost 6 bases and 4 bases respectively, with 16 bases between them. Per the germline V gene, CDR1 is SGHTA and CDR2 is FQGTGA. This CDR3 is 15 amino acids long. CDR3 nucleotide sequence: TGTGCCAGCAGTCAACTAGATGCGGTATACAATGAGCAGTTCTTC. Protein sequence: CASSQLDAVYNEQFF.

This clone was counted once. The chain joins TRBV7-3 to TRBJ2-5; the match to TRBD2 covers 9 bases. The CDR3 consists of 17 residues. CDR1 is SGHTA, CDR2 FQGTGA, per germline. The J segment lost 3 bases and the V segment lost 5 bases, leaving 13 bases of the junction unmatched. CDR3 sequence reads: CASSKWPSSGAKETQYF. DNA for the CDR3: TGTGCCAGCAGCAAATGGCCTTCTAGCGGGGCGAAAGAGACCCAGTACTTC. The full variable domain, in which reference TRBV7-3 and TRBJ2-5 provide the parts outside the CDR3, is GAGVSQTPSNKVTEKGKYVELRCDPISGHTALYWYRQSLGQGPEFLIYFQGTGAADDSGLPNDRFFAVRPEGSVSTLKIQRTERGDSAVYLCASSKWPSSGAKETQYFGPGTRLLVL.

J is TRBJ1-3 and V is TRBV4-2, with a weak D call TRBD1 (5 bases). CDR3 length: 18 residues. Germline V lookup: CDR1 LGHNA, CDR2 YNFKEQ. Trimming removed 8 bases at V and 0 bases at J, with 23 bases between. CDR3 bases: TGTGCCAGCCGACCAAAGCCTGGGGCCGAAACCTCTGGAAACACCATATATTTT. It is translated as CASRPKPGAETSGNTIYF.

The J gene is TRBJ1-1, the V gene TRBV6-6; 7 nucleotides align to TRBD1. This CDR3 region has 16 residues. V shed 6 bases and J 4 bases; nucleotides not matched to a gene: 14. The germline gives CDR1 MNHNY, CDR2 SVGAGI (reference sequence). The CDR3 DNA reads as TGTGCCAGCAGAAGACAGGGCGAGGCCAGGGTCACTGAAGCTTTCTTT. It encodes CASRRQGEARVTEAFF.

The chain recombines TRBV7-9 with TRBJ1-5; possible D gene TRBD1, 5 bases. Trimming took off 3 bases at V and 0 bases at J, with 6 bases between the two ends. This CDR3 has 14 amino acids. Germline V gene lookup returns CDR1 SEHNR and CDR2 FQNEAQ (reference sequence). In nucleotides, the CDR3 is TGTGCCAGCAGCTTTGACAGTAGCAATCAGCCCCAGCATTTT. It specifies CASSFDSSNQPQHF.

The chain carries TRBV5-4 and TRBJ1-1, with D uncertain. CDR1 is SGHNT and CDR2 is YYREEE in the germline V gene (reference sequence). Trimming removed 0 bases at V and 6 bases at J, with 12 bases between. The CDR3 has 14 residues. DNA for the CDR3: TGTGCCAGCAGCTTGGGAGCCTTTCAGGCTGAAGCTTTCTTT. Translated: CASSLGAFQAEAFF.

On this clone: The same CDR3 can be traced to other DNA sequences in this sample. This chain uses TRBV7-9 with TRBJ2-3; D is possibly TRBD2 (6 bases). V was pared by 3 bases and J by 3 bases, with 13 bases between. The CDR3 spans 15 residues. Germline V gene sequence: CDR1 SEHNR, CDR2 FQNEAQ (reference sequence). The CDR3 nucleotides are TGTGCCAGCAGCTTTGGGGCGGGGAGTACAGATACGCAGTATTTT. This codes for CASSFGAGSTDTQYF. The full variable domain, completed using reference TRBV7-9 and TRBJ2-3, is DTGVSQNPRHKITKRGQNVTFRCDPISEHNRLYWYRQTLGQGPEFLTYFQNEAQLEKSRLLSDRFSAERPKGSFSTLEIQRTEQGDSAMYLCASSFGAGSTDTQYFGPGTRLTVL.

V usage is TRBV27 and J usage is TRBJ1-5, with no clear D. This CDR3 is built from 14 residues. The V end lost 5 bases, the J end lost 3 bases, and 11 bases lay between the germline ends. The V gene's germline CDR1 is MNHEY and CDR2 SMNVEV (reference sequence). The CDR3 coding sequence is TGTGCCAGCAGTCGCGGGCAGGCCAATCAGCCCCAGCATTTT. It specifies CASSRGQANQPQHF.

The chain combines TRBV30 with TRBJ2-7, with D tentatively TRBD1 (6 bases). This CDR3 is built from 12 residues. Per germline, CDR1 GTSNPN and CDR2 SVGIG (reference sequence). V was trimmed by 2 bases and J by 3 bases, leaving 8 bases between them. CDR3 DNA sequence: TGTGCCTGGAGTCAACAGGGCTACGAGCAGTACTTC. Encoded protein: CAWSQQGYEQYF.